One sample yielded the 8 T cell receptor beta chains listed below, sequenced in a study of metastatic and nonmetastatic thyroid tumors. Patients were all untreated before their thyroid surgery. From the PCR reads, TCRdb re-called clones with MiXCR. The sample lists under 30,000 clones; about 25% were seen once. Sequenced sample: blood. These receptors all stem from a female donor with papillary thyroid cancer or a benign thyroid nodule (not recorded which). Some clones in this sample may be carry-over from other donors' samples.

This clone is medium-sized by share. The CDR3 sequence: CASGERGDEQFF. As DNA, the CDR3 is TGTGCCAGCGGGGAGAGAGGCGATGAGCAGTTCTTC. J is TRBJ2-1 and V is TRBV6-1, with D maybe TRBD2 (5 bases). The V end lost 8 bases, the J end lost 8 bases, and 13 bases lay between the germline ends. The CDR3 covers 12 residues. Germline loops: CDR1 MNHNS, CDR2 SASEGT.

The chain is built from TRBV6-1 and TRBJ2-7; 11 bases map to TRBD2. V lost 3 bases to trimming and J lost 8 bases; unmatched junction nucleotides: 6. CDR1 is MNHNS and CDR2 is SASEGT in the germline V gene. The CDR3 sequence is 14 residues long. The CDR3 protein is CASSDSSGGAKQYF. The DNA for the CDR3 is TGTGCCAGCAGTGATAGTAGCGGGGGGGCCAAGCAGTACTTC.

This clone was seen at least ten times. V and J are TRBV6-4 and TRBJ2-3; D call uncertain. CDR3 length equals 13 residues. Per the germline V gene, CDR1 is MRHNA and CDR2 is SNTAGT. With 7 bases removed from V and 5 bases from J, the gap between germline ends came to 13 bases. CDR3 loop: CASNRAKRDTQYF. CDR3 nucleotide sequence: TGTGCCAGCAATCGTGCGAAGCGAGATACGCAGTATTTT.

At least ten counts were recorded for this clone. V and J are TRBV6-4 and TRBJ2-3; the D is unclear. The V gene lost 4 bases and the J gene lost 2 bases, with 22 bases spanning the gap. The CDR3 covers 18 residues. The germline CDR1 and CDR2 sequences are MRHNA and SNTAGT. CDR3 region: CASSAQLRLGENTDTQYF. CDR3 sequence (DNA): TGTGCCAGCAGTGCCCAACTACGATTAGGAGAGAACACAGATACGCAGTATTTT.

This clone is medium-sized. V gene TRBV7-2 combines with J gene TRBJ2-2; D gene unclear. Trimming took off 2 bases at V and 6 bases at J, with 4 bases between the two ends. This CDR3 region has 12 residues. CDR1 SGHTA and CDR2 FQGNSA come from the germline V gene. CDR3 nucleotide sequence: TGTGCCAGCAGCTTATTCTCCGGGGAGCTGTTTTTT. Translated, it gives CASSLFSGELFF.

This rearrangement joins TRBV18 to TRBJ1-5; perhaps TRBD1 as D (6 bases). V lost 2 bases, J lost 4 bases, and 12 bases lay in between. Looked up from germline, CDR1 is KGHSH and CDR2 is LQKENI. The CDR3 is made up of 15 amino acids. CDR3 region: CASSPGGRGNQPQHF. Here the CDR3 DNA reads TGTGCCAGCTCACCAGGGGGCCGAGGGAATCAGCCCCAGCATTTT. Based on the CDR3 plus reference TRBV18 and TRBJ1-5, the full variable domain is NAGVMQNPRHLVRRRGQEARLRCSPMKGHSHVYWYRQLPEEGLKFMVYLQKENIIDESGMPKERFSAEFPKEGPSILRIQQVVRGDSAAYFCASSPGGRGNQPQHFGDGTRLSIL.

In its sample, this clone ranks as medium-sized. The gene calls are TRBV6-1 and TRBJ2-7, with 9 nucleotides matching TRBD1. This CDR3 is built from 14 residues. Trimming at V came to 7 bases and at J to 5 bases, leaving 9 bases not matched to a gene. Germline CDR1 and CDR2: MNHNS and SASEGT. The CDR3 spells CASTKNRGQDEQYF. CDR3 DNA sequence: TGTGCCAGCACCAAAAACAGGGGGCAAGACGAGCAGTACTTC.

This clone came up a few times. The junction differs from germline at one of its ends, possibly a read error. The chain combines TRBV24-1 with TRBJ2-2, with TRBD2 as a possible D gene (5 bases). This CDR3 has 12 amino acids. Germline CDR1 is KGHDR and CDR2 is SFDVKD. The chain's CDR3 is CATSDLAGELLF. The CDR3 DNA sequence: TGTGCCACCAGTGATTTGGCCGGGGAGCTGCTCTTT.